The 25 T cell receptor beta chains given below trace back to one sample, sequenced in a study of yellow fever vaccine responses in identical twins. TCRdb reprocessed the RT-PCR reads with MiXCR, giving one entry per CDR3 protein. This table has roughly 36,000 distinct CDR3 sequences, almost 60% appearing once. This specimen consisted of T cells from blood (PBMCs), unsorted or a sorted subset (not recorded which), obtained before or after yellow fever vaccination (not recorded which). Every receptor here comes from a woman younger than 30 who received the yellow fever vaccine.

This sequence joins TRBV15 and TRBJ2-1; 12 bases fit TRBD2. CDR1 and CDR2 (germline): LNHNV, YYDKDF (reference sequence). The ends lost 0 bases at V and 8 bases at J; junction bases unmatched: 8. This CDR3 contains 17 residues. The CDR3 protein is CATSRDKWTSGIHEQFF. The CDR3 region has the DNA TGTGCCACCAGCAGAGACAAATGGACTAGCGGGATCCATGAGCAGTTCTTC. The full variable domain, its missing parts supplied by reference TRBV15 and TRBJ2-1, is DAMVIQNPRYQVTQFGKPVTLSCSQTLNHNVMYWYQQKSSQAPKLLFHYYDKDFNNEADTPDNFQSRRPNTSFCFLDIRSPGLGDTAMYLCATSRDKWTSGIHEQFFGPGTRLTVL.

This sequence joins TRBV23-1 and TRBJ2-2; D gene ambiguous. TRBV23-1 is known as an ORF, though its function is uncertain. The V gene lost 5 bases and the J gene lost 9 bases, with 16 bases spanning the gap. There are 14 residues in the CDR3. The CDR3 loop reads CASSEARPSRELFF. The DNA of the CDR3 is TGCGCCAGCAGTGAGGCCAGACCGTCCCGGGAGCTGTTTTTT.

The chain is built from TRBV18 and TRBJ1-1; maybe TRBD1 (5 bases). Germline lookup yields CDR1 KGHSH and CDR2 LQKENI. Trimming pared 3 bases from V and 5 bases from J, leaving 13 bases between. The CDR3 runs 14 residues. The CDR3 loop is CASSPGGRKTEAFF. DNA of the CDR3: TGTGCCAGCTCACCTGGGGGAAGGAAGACTGAAGCTTTCTTT.

This chain uses TRBV28 with TRBJ2-7; 9 bases agree with TRBD2. This CDR3 has 16 residues. Germline V gives CDR1 MDHEN, CDR2 SYDVKM. Unmatched junction bases numbered 8, after V lost 2 bases and J lost 3 bases. The CDR3 reads CASSLVRLAGSYEQYF. DNA for the CDR3: TGTGCCAGCAGTTTAGTCCGGCTAGCGGGAAGCTACGAGCAGTACTTC.

This clonotype was detected a few times. This rearrangement joins TRBV5-1 to TRBJ2-5; 11 bases are a match to TRBD2. The J segment lost 3 bases and the V segment lost 4 bases, leaving 5 bases of the junction unmatched. The CDR3 runs 15 residues. Germline assignment: CDR1 SGHRS and CDR2 YFSETQ. CDR3 residues: CASSTGTSGKETQYF. CDR3 nucleotide sequence: TGCGCCAGCAGCACCGGGACTAGCGGAAAAGAGACCCAGTACTTC.

CDR3 sequence (DNA): TGTGCCAGCAGCTTAGGGGTCCGAGGATACTCCTACGAGCAGTACTTC. This encodes CASSLGVRGYSYEQYF. V usage is TRBV11-2 and J usage is TRBJ2-7; no reliable D call. V dropped 1 base and J dropped 0 bases, with 13 bases sitting between them. There are 16 residues in the CDR3. Germline V gives CDR1 SGHAT, CDR2 FQNNGV.

The V call is TRBV10-3, the J call TRBJ2-1; D possibly corresponds to TRBD1 (6 bases). The germline gives CDR1 ENHRY, CDR2 SYGVKD. The V gene lost 4 bases and the J gene lost 2 bases, with 12 bases spanning the gap. The CDR3 is 15 amino acids. The CDR3 sequence: CAISVGARAYNEQFF. CDR3 nucleotide sequence: TGTGCCATCAGTGTGGGGGCCAGGGCCTACAATGAGCAGTTCTTC.

The rearrangement uses TRBV7-3 and TRBJ2-7; D is tentatively TRBD1 or TRBD2 (5 bases each). V was shortened by 5 bases and J by 5 bases, with 13 bases between the two germline ends. This CDR3 spans 13 amino acids. The germline V gene has CDR1 SGHTA and CDR2 FQGTGA. The CDR3 spells CASSLMGDHEQYF. The CDR3 DNA reads as TGTGCCAGCAGCCTAATGGGGGACCACGAGCAGTACTTC.

The table lists this clonotype with a few counts. The genes are TRBV4-3 and TRBJ1-1; no clear D gene. Germline CDR1 and CDR2: LGHNA and YSLEER. The CDR3 has 14 residues. Trimming removed 1 base from V and 5 bases from J, with 11 bases in between. The CDR3 coding sequence is TGCGCCAGCAGCCAAGGGGTACTGGTGACTGAAGCTTTCTTT. This gives the protein CASSQGVLVTEAFF.

CDR3 sequence: CASFRPPYEQYF. The DNA for the CDR3 is TGTGCCAGCTTTCGGCCTCCCTACGAGCAGTACTTC. The chain has TRBV2 and TRBJ2-7; D is uncertain. Trimming took off 8 bases at V and 2 bases at J, with 10 bases between the two ends. There are 12 residues in the CDR3. The V gene's germline CDR1 is SNHLY and CDR2 FYNNEI.

The chain recombines TRBV18 with TRBJ2-7; D is ambiguous. The CDR3 totals 11 residues. Per the germline V gene, CDR1 is KGHSH and CDR2 is LQKENI. Trimming shortened V by 4 bases and J by 7 bases, and 8 bases separated the two germline ends. The CDR3 sequence: CASSQGREQYV. The CDR3 DNA reads as TGTGCCAGCTCACAAGGAAGGGAGCAGTACGTC.

V is TRBV3-1 and J is TRBJ1-1; D call uncertain. Germline-derived CDR1 and CDR2 are LGHDT and YNNKEL (reference sequence). The CDR3 length is 14 residues. The germline V and J ends were trimmed by 0 bases and 0 bases, with 5 bases remaining between them. The CDR3 DNA sequence: TGTGCCAGCAGCCAAGACTACGTGAACACTGAAGCTTTCTTT. Protein sequence: CASSQDYVNTEAFF.

This clonotype appeared a few times. V is TRBV12-3 or TRBV12-4 and J is TRBJ2-3, with TRBD1 matching over 11 bases. The CDR3 is 15 amino acids. V dropped 4 bases and J dropped 4; count of bases not matched to a gene: 4. This chain's CDR3 is CASSYRDRGADTQYF. CDR3 in DNA: TGTGCCAGCAGTTACCGGGACAGGGGGGCAGATACGCAGTATTTT.

This clonotype was picked up a small number of times. V is TRBV18 and J is TRBJ2-5, with 7 bases aligning to TRBD1. The length of the CDR3 is 14 residues. The germline V gene has CDR1 KGHSH and CDR2 LQKENI. V shed 3 bases, J shed 6 bases, and the junction held 7 bases outside the gene matches. Here the CDR3 DNA reads TGTGCCAGCTCACCTTACAGGGGCTGGCAGACCCAGTACTTC. Its translation: CASSPYRGWQTQYF. The full variable domain, its missing parts supplied by reference TRBV18 and TRBJ2-5, is NAGVMQNPRHLVRRRGQEARLRCSPMKGHSHVYWYRQLPEEGLKFMVYLQKENIIDESGMPKERFSAEFPKEGPSILRIQQVVRGDSAAYFCASSPYRGWQTQYFGPGTRLLVL.

This chain uses TRBV15 with TRBJ1-2; 7 positions match TRBD1. The CDR3 is 16 residues long. V trimming: 0 bases; J trimming: 3 bases; junction bases outside the gene matches: 7. CDR1 and CDR2 (germline): LNHNV, YYDKDF (reference sequence). CDR3 region: CATSRDMDRRDYGYTF. In DNA form, the CDR3 reads TGTGCCACCAGCAGAGATATGGACAGGAGGGACTATGGCTACACCTTC.

The rearrangement uses TRBV5-1 and TRBJ2-2, with TRBD2 as a possible D gene (5 bases). The V gene lost 5 bases and the J gene lost 1 base, with 6 bases spanning the gap. Germline V gives CDR1 SGHRS, CDR2 YFSETQ. The CDR3 has 13 residues. The CDR3 DNA follows: TGCGCCAGCAGGGAGGAGAACACCGGGGAGCTGTTTTTT. Translating it yields CASREENTGELFF.

This clonotype has just a few counts. V usage is TRBV5-5 and J usage is TRBJ2-3; 8 bases map to TRBD1. Germline CDR1 is SGHKS and CDR2 is YYEKEE (reference sequence). The CDR3 spans 16 residues. V was pared by 4 bases and J by 0 bases, with 7 bases of the junction left unmatched. The CDR3: CASSGGQGFSTDTQYF. The CDR3 DNA is TGTGCCAGCAGCGGAGGACAGGGTTTTAGCACAGATACGCAGTATTTT.

The chain carries TRBV11-2 and TRBJ2-3; D assignment may be TRBD1 or TRBD2 (6 bases each). Germline lookup yields CDR1 SGHAT and CDR2 FQNNGV. This CDR3 is built from 10 residues. V lost 8 bases to trimming and J lost 8 bases, with 8 bases between them. In DNA form, the CDR3 reads TGTGCCAGCGGAGGGGGTACGCAGTATTTT. Translating it yields CASGGGTQYF.

The chain joins TRBV10-3 to TRBJ2-4; unclear D gene. V dropped 5 bases and J dropped 5 bases, with 10 bases sitting between them. The CDR3 runs 13 residues. Germline lookup yields CDR1 ENHRY and CDR2 SYGVKD. The CDR3 region has the DNA TGTGCCATCAGTAGAGCCAGCGAAAACATTCAGTACTTC. It codes for CAISRASENIQYF.

This clonotype was detected once. This chain connects TRBV10-3 to TRBJ2-1; D could derive from TRBD1 or TRBD2 (5 bases each). V gave up 4 bases and J gave up 5 bases, with 24 bases separating them. Germline V gives CDR1 ENHRY, CDR2 SYGVKD. The CDR3 is 18 amino acids. The CDR3 reads CAISVYHRGSVGDNEQFF. CDR3 nucleotide sequence: TGTGCCATCAGTGTATATCATAGGGGCAGTGTGGGGGACAATGAGCAGTTCTTC.

CDR3 sequence: CAISESHSQETQYF. In DNA, the CDR3 is TGTGCCATCAGTGAGTCGCACAGCCAAGAGACCCAGTACTTC. The chain is built from TRBV10-3 and TRBJ2-5; D uncertain. The CDR3 covers 14 residues. V gave up 0 bases and J gave up 1 base, with 6 bases separating them. The germline V gene has CDR1 ENHRY and CDR2 SYGVKD.

V usage is TRBV18 and J usage is TRBJ2-7; 9 nucleotides agree with TRBD2. The CDR3 runs 16 residues. The V and J ends lost 0 bases and 7 bases, in that order; junction bases with no gene match: 10. Germline CDR1 is KGHSH and CDR2 is LQKENI. CDR3 residues: CASSPPGLAGGGEQYV. The CDR3 bases are TGTGCCAGCTCACCACCGGGACTAGCTGGTGGGGGAGAGCAGTACGTC.

The chain is built from TRBV2 and TRBJ2-7; 8 nucleotides align to TRBD1. The germline V gene has CDR1 SNHLY and CDR2 FYNNEI. Unmatched junction bases numbered 5, after V lost 8 bases and J lost 2 bases. The CDR3 has 13 residues. This CDR3 reads CASARQGPYEQYF. The CDR3 coding sequence is TGTGCCAGCGCCCGACAGGGGCCCTACGAGCAGTACTTC.

V is TRBV15 and J is TRBJ2-5, with TRBD1 matching 10 bases. CDR1 and CDR2 (germline): LNHNV, YYDKDF (reference sequence). The CDR3 consists of 14 residues. Trimming at V came to 3 bases and at J to 2 bases, leaving 0 bases not matched to a gene. The CDR3 DNA sequence: TGTGCCACCAGCAGGGACAGGGGGCAAGAGACCCAGTACTTC. Its protein is CATSRDRGQETQYF. Full variable domain (outside the CDR3, taken from reference TRBV15 and TRBJ2-5): DAMVIQNPRYQVTQFGKPVTLSCSQTLNHNVMYWYQQKSSQAPKLLFHYYDKDFNNEADTPDNFQSRRPNTSFCFLDIRSPGLGDTAMYLCATSRDRGQETQYFGPGTRLLVL.

This sequence joins TRBV2 and TRBJ2-3; D unresolved. The CDR3 sequence is 15 residues long. Germline CDR1 and CDR2: SNHLY and FYNNEI. With 3 bases removed from V and 4 bases from J, the gap between germline ends came to 14 bases. This CDR3 reads CASSEEFLSPDTQYF. The CDR3 region has the DNA TGTGCCAGCAGTGAGGAGTTCCTCAGCCCAGATACGCAGTATTTT.